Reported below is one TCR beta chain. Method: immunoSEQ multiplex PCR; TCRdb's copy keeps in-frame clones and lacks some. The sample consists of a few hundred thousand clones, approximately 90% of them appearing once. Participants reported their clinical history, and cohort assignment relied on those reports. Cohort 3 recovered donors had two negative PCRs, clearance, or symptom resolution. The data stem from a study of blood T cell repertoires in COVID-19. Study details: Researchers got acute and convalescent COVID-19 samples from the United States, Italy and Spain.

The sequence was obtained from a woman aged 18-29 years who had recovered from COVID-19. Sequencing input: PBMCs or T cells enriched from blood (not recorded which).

Here the CDR3 DNA reads TGTGCCAGCAGCCCGTTCAGGGATAGCAATCAGCCCCAGCATTTT. It yields the protein CASSPFRDSNQPQHF. The chain couples TRBV9 to TRBJ1-5; tentatively, D is TRBD1 (5 bases). There are 15 residues in the CDR3. Germline CDR1 and CDR2: SGDLS and YYNGEE. The germline V and J ends were trimmed by 4 bases and 0 bases, with 11 bases remaining between them.